This T cell receptor (beta chain) was profiled in a study of T-cell reconstitution after alpha-beta-depleted transplantation in children. Overall study results and limits: Some patients' high day-60 TCRbeta diversity was traced to surviving recipient T cells and thymic progenitors. Reportedly, roughly two months post-transplant, alpha-beta T cells arose from several hundred expanded graft clones. T-cell numbers and diversity, one year after transplant, stemmed largely from T cells that were newly produced.

Unique molecular identifiers tagged the TCRbeta library. TCRdb reprocessed the PCR reads with MiXCR, giving one entry per CDR3 protein. The sample yields fewer than 700,000 distinct CDR3 sequences, 10% to 15% seen once. The CDR3 runs to 17 residues. With 5 bases removed from V and 0 bases from J, the gap between germline ends came to 20 bases. Germline values: CDR1 DFQATT, CDR2 SNEGSKA (reference sequence). There are a few counts of this clonotype. Its target is unknown. This specimen was PBMCs, mostly from graft donor cells, taken 360 days after TCRalphabeta/CD19-depleted stem cell transplant. The sequence came from a male patient between 10 and 17 years old who had a stem cell transplant for acute myeloid leukemia, so the T cells may come from the graft donor. The chain has TRBV20-1 and TRBJ2-1; tentative D call: TRBD2 (6 bases). The CDR3 loop reads CSAPRLISGSSYNEQFF. The CDR3 DNA reads TGCAGTGCTCCGCGCCTTATTAGCGGTAGCTCCTACAATGAGCAGTTCTTC.